This TCR beta chain appears in the sequencing data of a study of T cell responses to AZD1222 COVID-19 vaccine. Whole-study results and caveats: Spike regions recognized by vaccine-associated CD4 TCRs spanned the protein, led by 160-218 and 743-854. Elevations in Spike-specific TCR breadth and depth followed administration of two AZD1222 doses. Possibly, clonal diversity was underestimated; donors were largely white British and included more females.

The V gene lost 5 bases and the J gene lost 2 bases, with 13 bases spanning the gap. Looked up from germline, CDR1 is GTSNPN and CDR2 is SVGIG (reference sequence). This CDR3 has 14 amino acids. This table comes from immunoSEQ multiplex PCR, and its TCRdb copy is limited to in-frame clones, with some not included. The sample lists 120,000 to 150,000 clones, more than 75% seen once, with approximately 3% in the top ten. Remarks on this clone: The target antigen is unknown.

Second doses at about 4 or about 12 weeks were pooled. The rearrangement links TRBV30 to TRBJ1-5; the D gene is possibly TRBD1 (5 bases). The sequences come from peripheral blood, collected 28 days after the second AZD1222 dose. This clonotype was obtained from an adult who received the AZD1222 COVID-19 vaccine. The CDR3 nucleotides are TGTGCCTGGGGATCAGGGAAGGGCAATCAGCCCCAGCATTTT. It is translated as CAWGSGKGNQPQHF.